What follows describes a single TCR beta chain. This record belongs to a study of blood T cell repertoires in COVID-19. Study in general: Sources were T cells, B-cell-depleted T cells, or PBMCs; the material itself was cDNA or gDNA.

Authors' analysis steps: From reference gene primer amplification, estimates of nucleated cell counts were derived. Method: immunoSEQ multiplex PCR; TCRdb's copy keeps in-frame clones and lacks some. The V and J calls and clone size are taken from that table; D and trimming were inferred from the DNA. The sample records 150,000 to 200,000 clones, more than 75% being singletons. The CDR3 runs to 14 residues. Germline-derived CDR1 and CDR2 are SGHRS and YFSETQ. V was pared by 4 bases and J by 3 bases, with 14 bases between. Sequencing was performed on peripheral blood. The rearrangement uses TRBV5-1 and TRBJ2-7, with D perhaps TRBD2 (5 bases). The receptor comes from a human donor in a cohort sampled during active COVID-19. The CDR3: CASSPTTLHYEQYF. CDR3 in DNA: TGCGCCAGCAGCCCGACTACCCTTCACTACGAGCAGTACTTC.